Listed below are T cell receptor beta chains from one sample, sequenced in a study of cytomegalovirus exposure and HLA in healthy donors. Here immunoSEQ multiplex PCR was the method, and the copy in TCRdb shows in-frame clones only, minus some. The sample includes 250,000 or so clones, under 90% seen only once; the top ten take 1.3%. Sequencing input: PBMCs. The receptors derive from a human donor in good health. The CDR3 runs from the conserved cysteine through the conserved F or W. The D gene is left open where the match is weak. Rows may omit the clone size; those that give it use once, few, many or a size class.

v_gene	d_gene	j_gene	abundance	CDR3nt	CDR3aa
TRBV4-3	.	TRBJ1-2	.	TGCGCCAGCAGCCAAGGAGCAGGCGATGGTTATGGCTACACCTTC	CASSQGAGDGYGYTF
TRBV15	.	TRBJ2-3	.	TGTGCCACCAGCAGATTTCCAGGATTCACAGATACGCAGTATTTT	CATSRFPGFTDTQYF
TRBV18	.	TRBJ1-1	.	TGTGCCAGCTCAGGGGGCGAGAACACTGAAGCTTTCTTT	CASSGGENTEAFF
TRBV4-1	.	TRBJ2-7	.	TGCGCCAGCAGCCAAGACACCTACGAGCAGTACTTC	CASSQDTYEQYF
TRBV27	TRBD1	TRBJ2-7	once	TGTGCCAGCAGTTTAACCCACACCAGACAGGGGGCCTCTTACGAGCAGTACTTC	CASSLTHTRQGASYEQYF
TRBV19	TRBD1	TRBJ1-2	.	TGTGCCAGTAGTATCGGTATAGGTAGGGGACAGCGGGATGGCTACACCTTC	CASSIGIGRGQRDGYTF
TRBV4-2	TRBD1	TRBJ2-2	.	TGTGCCAGCAGCCAAGATAGTTGGGGACAGCCGAACACCGGGGAGCTGTTTTTT	CASSQDSWGQPNTGELFF
TRBV29-1	TRBD1	TRBJ2-7	.	TGCAGCGGGACAGGGGGCCACGAGCAGTACTTC	CSGTGGHEQYF
TRBV5-1	TRBD1	TRBJ1-6	once	TGCGCCAGCAGCCCTGACAGGGGTAATTCACCCCTCCACTTT	CASSPDRGNSPLHF
TRBV19	TRBD2	TRBJ2-4	.	TGTGCCAGTAGTTTAGATACCGGGACTAGCGGGATAGCCAAAAACATTCAGTACTTC	CASSLDTGTSGIAKNIQYF
TRBV21-1	.	TRBJ1-2	.	TGTGCCAGCACCGCAACAGCTAACTATGGCTACACCTTC	CASTATANYGYTF
TRBV6-6	TRBD1	TRBJ1-2	once	TGTGCCAGCAGTCGGGACAGGGCGGAGTACTATGGCTACACCTTC	CASSRDRAEYYGYTF
TRBV27	.	TRBJ1-4	.	TGTGCCAGCAGTGGGAGGGATAGTGAAAAACTGTTTTTT	CASSGRDSEKLFF
TRBV5-1	.	TRBJ2-2	.	TGCGCCACCATGCTCGGTACCGGGGAGCTGTTTTTT	CATMLGTGELFF
TRBV27	TRBD1	TRBJ2-3	.	TGTGCCAGCAGTTTATTGGGACAGGGGTTGACAGATACGCAGTATTTT	CASSLLGQGLTDTQYF
TRBV19	TRBD1	TRBJ2-5	few	TGTGCCAGTAGTATTACAGGGGGCGCAAGAGAGACCCAGTACTTC	CASSITGGARETQYF
TRBV28	TRBD2	TRBJ2-7	.	TGTGCCAGCAGTTTATCCGGGACTAGCGGGAGGCCCTCCTACGAGCAGTACTTC	CASSLSGTSGRPSYEQYF
TRBV19	TRBD1	TRBJ2-7	few	TGTGCCAGTACCCCCGGACAGGGTTCCTACGAGCAGTACTTC	CASTPGQGSYEQYF
TRBV29-1	.	TRBJ1-5	few	TGCAGCGTTGACCCCAGGCGGGCCCAGCATTTT	CSVDPRRAQHF
TRBV4-1	.	TRBJ1-4	.	TGCGCCAGCAGCCAAGTCTCGACAGCCGGGGGGAATGAAAAACTGTTTTTT	CASSQVSTAGGNEKLFF
TRBV4-2	.	TRBJ2-5	.	TGTGCCAGCAGCCAAGGGCGGCGGATCATCGGAGAGACCCAGTACTTC	CASSQGRRIIGETQYF
TRBV21-1	.	TRBJ2-1	once	TGTGCCAGCAGACCGGGACTAGGTGACAATGAGCAGTTCTTC	CASRPGLGDNEQFF
TRBV5-1	TRBD1	TRBJ2-6	.	TGCGCCAGCAGCACCCGGACAGGGGATTCTGGGGCCAACGTCCTGACTTTC	CASSTRTGDSGANVLTF
TRBV28	TRBD1	TRBJ2-1	once	TGTGCCAGCAGTTCACACCTGACGGGACAGGCCTCCTACAATGAGCAGTTCTTC	CASSSHLTGQASYNEQFF
TRBV10-3	TRBD2	TRBJ2-1	.	TGTGCAATCAGGGCGGGAGTAGAGAATGAGCAGTTCTTC	CAIRAGVENEQFF
TRBV7-8	.	TRBJ2-5	.	TGTGCCAGCAGCTTGATGCGGCAAGAGACCCAGTACTTC	CASSLMRQETQYF
TRBV11-2	TRBD2	TRBJ2-1	.	TGTGCCAGCGCAGCGGGGATTTCCTACAATGAGCAGTTCTTC	CASAAGISYNEQFF
TRBV7-2	TRBD2	TRBJ2-3	.	TGTGCCAGCAGCCGTAGCGGGAGTGGGGCAGATACGCAGTATTTT	CASSRSGSGADTQYF
TRBV6-5	TRBD2	TRBJ2-3	.	TGCGCCACTACTAGCGCCTTGGGCACAGATACGCAGTATTTT	CATTSALGTDTQYF
TRBV27	TRBD1	TRBJ2-3	.	TGTGCCAGCCGGACAGGGGCAGATACGCAGTATTTT	CASRTGADTQYF
TRBV10-3	TRBD1	TRBJ2-7	.	TGTGCCATCAGTTGGACAGGGCTAACCTACGAGCAGTACTTC	CAISWTGLTYEQYF
TRBV4-1	.	TRBJ2-3	.	TGCGCCAGCGGCCTGGGGGGAAACTGGGGGGATACGCAGTATTTT	CASGLGGNWGDTQYF
TRBV19	.	TRBJ2-7	once	TGTGCCAGTACCCCAATTCCGGGTCCCTACGAGCAGTACTTC	CASTPIPGPYEQYF
TRBV5-1	.	TRBJ1-6	.	TGCGCCAGCAGCTTGGGTACAGTCTATAATTCACCCCTCCACTTT	CASSLGTVYNSPLHF
TRBV6-1	.	TRBJ1-1	once	TGTGCCAGCATCCAGGCCATGAACACTGAAGCTTTCTTT	CASIQAMNTEAFF
TRBV1	.	TRBJ2-7	.	TGCACCAGCAGCCGGGGCACTTTTGGCTACGAGCAGTACTTC	CTSSRGTFGYEQYF
TRBV18	TRBD1	TRBJ1-2	few	TGTGCCAGCTCATCACCGGACAGGGCCATCGGCTACACCTTC	CASSSPDRAIGYTF
TRBV7-2	TRBD1	TRBJ1-2	.	TGTGCCAGCAGCTGGGACAGGGGCTATGGCTACACCTTC	CASSWDRGYGYTF
TRBV6-1	.	TRBJ2-3	.	TGTGCCAGCACCAGGGCGGGGGCGGGAGATACGCAGTATTTT	CASTRAGAGDTQYF
TRBV7-9	.	TRBJ2-7	.	TGTTCCAGCAGCTTGACAGGGGAGGGAGAGCAGTACTTC	CSSSLTGEGEQYF
TRBV10-1	.	TRBJ2-1	.	TGCGCCAGCAGCCTCAACAGGGCAATGGTGAATGAGCAGTTCTTC	CASSLNRAMVNEQFF
TRBV7-8	.	TRBJ2-7	.	TGTGCCAGCAGCTTAGGGTTAGATCCCTACTACGAGCAGTACTTC	CASSLGLDPYYEQYF
TRBV12-5	TRBD2	TRBJ2-1	.	TGTGCTAGTGGTTTCTCCGGGACTAGCGGTGACAATGAGCAGTTCTTC	CASGFSGTSGDNEQFF
TRBV19	.	TRBJ2-5	.	TGTGCCAGTAGTATTTCAGGGGAGCGGGAGACCCAGTACTTC	CASSISGERETQYF
TRBV6-4	TRBD1	TRBJ1-2	.	TGTGCCAGCAGTCCCGTTCGGGACAGGGGCCCTACCAACTATGGCTACACCTTC	CASSPVRDRGPTNYGYTF
TRBV4-3	.	TRBJ2-7	.	TGCGCCAGCAGCGCACAGGGCCCCTCCTACGAGCAGTACTTC	CASSAQGPSYEQYF
TRBV9	TRBD1	TRBJ1-5	few	TGTGCCAGCAGCGTAACAGGGGGCTCTGGTAATCAGCCCCAGCATTTT	CASSVTGGSGNQPQHF
TRBV27	TRBD1	TRBJ2-7	.	TGTGCCAGCAGTTTAACAGGGGGCACGTACGAGCAGTACTTC	CASSLTGGTYEQYF
TRBV19	TRBD1	TRBJ2-5	once	TGTGCCAGTAGAAGGACAGGTATCCAAGAGACCCAGTACTTC	CASRRTGIQETQYF
TRBV4-1	.	TRBJ2-1	.	TGCGCCAGCAGCCAAAGACCTCAAAGCCTGGGTACTGCTAGCAATGAGCAGTTCTTC	CASSQRPQSLGTASNEQFF
TRBV6-5	TRBD2	TRBJ2-7	.	TGTGCCAGCAGTTACGGAGCGGGAGTCGCCTACGAGCAGTACTTC	CASSYGAGVAYEQYF
TRBV15	TRBD1	TRBJ1-5	.	TGTGCCACCAGGTTACCGGGACAGGAGCATCAGCCCCAGCATTTT	CATRLPGQEHQPQHF
TRBV9	.	TRBJ2-3	.	TGTGCCAGCAGCCCGAGAAGGACACACCCTACAGATACGCAGTATTTT	CASSPRRTHPTDTQYF